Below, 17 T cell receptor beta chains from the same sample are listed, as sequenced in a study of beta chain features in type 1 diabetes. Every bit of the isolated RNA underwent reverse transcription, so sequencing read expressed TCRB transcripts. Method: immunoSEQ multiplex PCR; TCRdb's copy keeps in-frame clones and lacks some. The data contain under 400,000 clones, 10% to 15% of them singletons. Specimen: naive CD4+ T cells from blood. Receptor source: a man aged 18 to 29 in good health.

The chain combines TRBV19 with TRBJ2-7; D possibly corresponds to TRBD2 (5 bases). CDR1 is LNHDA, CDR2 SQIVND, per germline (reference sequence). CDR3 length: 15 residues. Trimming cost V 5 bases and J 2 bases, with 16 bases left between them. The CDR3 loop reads CASSQRSGTTYEQYF. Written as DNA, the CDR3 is TGTGCCAGTAGTCAGCGCTCGGGAACAACCTACGAGCAGTACTTC.

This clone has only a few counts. The CDR3 nucleotides are TGTGCCAGCAGCTTCTCACCGGACACTGAAGCTTTCTTT. Its protein is CASSFSPDTEAFF. The chain has TRBV7-9 and TRBJ1-1; D ambiguous. This CDR3 contains 13 residues. V was cut by 3 bases and J by 3 bases, with 8 bases left in between. Germline values: CDR1 SEHNR, CDR2 FQNEAQ (reference sequence).

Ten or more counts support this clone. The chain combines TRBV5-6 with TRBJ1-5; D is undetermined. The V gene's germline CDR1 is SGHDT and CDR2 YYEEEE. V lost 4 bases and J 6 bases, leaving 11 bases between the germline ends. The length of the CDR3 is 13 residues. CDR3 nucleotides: TGTGCCAGCAGCCTTTATAGGAGTCAGCCCCAGCATTTT. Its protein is CASSLYRSQPQHF.

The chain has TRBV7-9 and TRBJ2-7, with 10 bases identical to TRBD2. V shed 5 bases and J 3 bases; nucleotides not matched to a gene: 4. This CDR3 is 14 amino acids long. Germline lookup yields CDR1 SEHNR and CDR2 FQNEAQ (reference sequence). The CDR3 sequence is CASSLIAGGYEQYF. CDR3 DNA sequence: TGTGCCAGCAGCCTGATAGCGGGAGGCTACGAGCAGTACTTC.

For the CDR3, the DNA is TGTGCCAGCACCGTAGACAGGGGAGCAGATACGCAGTATTTT. This translates into CASTVDRGADTQYF. V is TRBV5-4 and J is TRBJ2-3; 8 nucleotides match TRBD1. The length of the CDR3 is 14 residues. Looked up from germline, CDR1 is SGHNT and CDR2 is YYREEE (reference sequence). Losses at the gene ends were 6 bases for V and 4 bases for J; bases not matched to a gene: 7.

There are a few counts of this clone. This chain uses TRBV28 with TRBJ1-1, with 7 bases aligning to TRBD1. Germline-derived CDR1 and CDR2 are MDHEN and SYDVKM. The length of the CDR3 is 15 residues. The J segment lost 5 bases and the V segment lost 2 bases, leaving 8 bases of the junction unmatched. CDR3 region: CASSLRNRGETEAFF. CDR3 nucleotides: TGTGCCAGCAGTTTACGAAACAGGGGTGAGACTGAAGCTTTCTTT.

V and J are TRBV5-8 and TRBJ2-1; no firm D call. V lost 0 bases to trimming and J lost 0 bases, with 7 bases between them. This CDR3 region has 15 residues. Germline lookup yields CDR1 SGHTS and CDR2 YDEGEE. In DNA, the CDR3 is TGTGCCAGCAGCTTGGGAGATAGCTCCTACAATGAGCAGTTCTTC. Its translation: CASSLGDSSYNEQFF.

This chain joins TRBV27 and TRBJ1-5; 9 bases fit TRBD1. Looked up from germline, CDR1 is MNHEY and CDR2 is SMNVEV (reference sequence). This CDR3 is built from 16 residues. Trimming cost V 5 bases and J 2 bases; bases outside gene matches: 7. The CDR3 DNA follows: TGTGCCAGCAGTCCACAGACAGGGGGAGGCAATCAGCCCCAGCATTTT. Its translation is CASSPQTGGGNQPQHF.

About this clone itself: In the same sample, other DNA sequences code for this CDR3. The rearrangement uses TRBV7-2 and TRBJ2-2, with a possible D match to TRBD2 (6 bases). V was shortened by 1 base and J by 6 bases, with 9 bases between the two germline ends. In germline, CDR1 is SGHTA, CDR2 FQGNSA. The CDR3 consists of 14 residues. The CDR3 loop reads CASSLVSGAGELFF. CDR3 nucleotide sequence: TGTGCCAGCAGCTTAGTATCGGGGGCCGGGGAGCTGTTTTTT.

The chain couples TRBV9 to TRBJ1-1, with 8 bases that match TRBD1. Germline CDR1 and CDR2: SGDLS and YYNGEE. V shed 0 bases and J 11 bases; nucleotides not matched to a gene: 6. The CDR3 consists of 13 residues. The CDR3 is CASSVGWTGKAFF. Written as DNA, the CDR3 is TGTGCCAGCAGCGTAGGGTGGACAGGGAAGGCTTTCTTT.

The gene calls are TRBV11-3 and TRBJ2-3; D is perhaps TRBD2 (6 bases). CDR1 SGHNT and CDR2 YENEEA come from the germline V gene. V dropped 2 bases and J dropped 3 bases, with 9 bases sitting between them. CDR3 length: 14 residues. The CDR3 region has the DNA TGTGCCAGCAGCTTAAGCGGGCATACAGATACGCAGTATTTT. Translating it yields CASSLSGHTDTQYF.

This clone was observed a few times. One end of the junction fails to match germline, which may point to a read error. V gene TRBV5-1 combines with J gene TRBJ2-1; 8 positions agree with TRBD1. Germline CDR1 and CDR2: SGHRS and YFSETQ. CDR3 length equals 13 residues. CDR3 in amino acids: CATSLTGDNEQFF. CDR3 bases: TGCGCCACCAGCTTGACAGGGGACAATGAGCAGTTCTTC.

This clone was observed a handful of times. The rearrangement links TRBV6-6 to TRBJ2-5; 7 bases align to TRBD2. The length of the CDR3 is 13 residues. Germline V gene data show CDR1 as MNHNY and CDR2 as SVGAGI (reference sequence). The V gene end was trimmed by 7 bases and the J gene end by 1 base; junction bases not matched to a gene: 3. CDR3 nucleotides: TGTGCCAGCATGCGGGGGATCCAAGAGACCCAGTACTTC. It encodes CASMRGIQETQYF.

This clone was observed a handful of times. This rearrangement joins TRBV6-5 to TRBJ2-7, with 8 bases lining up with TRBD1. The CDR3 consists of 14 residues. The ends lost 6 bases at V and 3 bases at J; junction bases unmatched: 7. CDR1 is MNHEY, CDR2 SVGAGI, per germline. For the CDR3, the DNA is TGTGCCAGCAGGACCGGGACAGGACACTACGAGCAGTACTTC. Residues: CASRTGTGHYEQYF.

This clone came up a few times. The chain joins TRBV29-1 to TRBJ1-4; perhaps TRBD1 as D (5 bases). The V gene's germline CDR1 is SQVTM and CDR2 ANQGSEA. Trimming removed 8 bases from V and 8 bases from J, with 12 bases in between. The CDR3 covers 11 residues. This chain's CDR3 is CSLYWGEKLFF. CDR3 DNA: TGCAGCTTATATTGGGGCGAAAAACTGTTTTTT.

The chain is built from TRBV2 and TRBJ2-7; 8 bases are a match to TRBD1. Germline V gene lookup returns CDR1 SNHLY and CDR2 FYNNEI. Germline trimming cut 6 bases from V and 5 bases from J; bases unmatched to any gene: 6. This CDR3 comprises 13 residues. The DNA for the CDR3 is TGTGCCAGCAGGATGGACAGGGCGCACGAGCAGTACTTC. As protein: CASRMDRAHEQYF.

DNA of the CDR3: TGTGCCAGCAGAAAAGGGGGACATGGCTACACCTTC. Protein: CASRKGGHGYTF. The chain has TRBV28 and TRBJ1-2, with D possibly TRBD1 on 6 matching bases. The germline V gene encodes CDR1 MDHEN and CDR2 SYDVKM. The CDR3 is 12 amino acids. V lost 6 bases, J lost 6 bases, and 11 bases lay in between.